This T cell receptor (beta chain) is from a study of blood T cell repertoires in COVID-19. The V and J ends lost 3 bases and 4 bases, in that order; junction bases with no gene match: 14. CDR3 length equals 17 residues. Germline V gene lookup returns CDR1 LNHDA and CDR2 SQIVND (reference sequence). Using immunoSEQ multiplex PCR, the repertoire was profiled, and TCRdb retains in-frame clones only, with some absent. There are 120,000 to 150,000 clones in the sample; 70% to 90% occur only once, and roughly 8% lies in the top ten. This sequence joins TRBV19 and TRBJ1-2; TRBD1 matches at 7 bases. This clonotype originated in a woman aged 55 to 70 with COVID-19, enrolled during active disease. The specimen was peripheral blood. The CDR3 loop reads CASSMGGQMNRAYGYTF. The CDR3 nucleotides are TGTGCCAGTAGTATGGGGGGACAGATGAACAGGGCCTATGGCTACACCTTC. The full variable domain, its missing parts supplied by reference TRBV19 and TRBJ1-2, is DGGITQSPKYLFRKEGQNVTLSCEQNLNHDAMYWYRQDPGQGLRLIYYSQIVNDFQKGDIAEGYSVSREKKESFPLTVTSAQKNPTAFYLCASSMGGQMNRAYGYTFGSGTRLTVV.